This T cell receptor beta chain was obtained from a study of response to subunit inactivated influenza vaccine. Findings and limits, study-wide: T cells newly recruited by each seasonal influenza vaccination are few, the authors suggested.

TCRdb re-called the RT-PCR reads through MiXCR, storing one row per CDR3 protein. The sample has 550,000 to 800,000 distinct CDR3 sequences; around 16% are singletons. Germline V gene lookup returns CDR1 SQVTM and CDR2 ANQGSEA. With V trimmed by 1 base and J by 2 bases, 5 bases remained unmatched. The CDR3 spans 14 residues. To note about this clonotype: Its specificity is unknown.

Sample: PBMCs from blood, taken roughly 12 days after vaccination. The clonotype comes from a man aged 45 to 65 who received an inactivated influenza vaccine. The chain couples TRBV29-1 to TRBJ2-7; 7 nucleotides align to TRBD1. This CDR3 is CSVEVGQGAYEQYF. CDR3 nucleotide sequence: TGCAGCGTTGAAGTAGGGCAGGGGGCCTACGAGCAGTACTTC.